The following is a TCR beta chain sequence with its context. PCR replicates performed on unsorted PBMC used roughly 300 ng DNA, roughly 27,000 T cell genomes. Sequenced by immunoSEQ multiplex PCR; TCRdb stores in-frame clones only, minus some. Here the sample spans some 500,000 clones, less than 80% being singletons. This record belongs to a study of shared clonotypes between healthy human individuals. Germline loops: CDR1 MDHEN, CDR2 SYDVKM. V dropped 8 bases and J dropped 9; count of bases not matched to a gene: 10. This CDR3 spans 15 amino acids. The origin of this receptor is a woman in her 40s in good health. Some clones in this sample may be carry-over from other donors' samples. Specimen: PBMCs. The rearrangement joins TRBV28 to TRBJ2-1, with 13 bases fitting TRBD2. DNA of the CDR3: TGTGCCAGCGGTACTAGCGGGAGGGCTCGTGGTGAGCAGTTCTTC. Its translation is CASGTSGRARGEQFF.